These 10 T cell receptor beta chains were all obtained from the same sample, sequenced in a study of blood T cell repertoires in COVID-19. Only in-frame clones appear in the TCRdb table, and some are missing; sequencing was by immunoSEQ multiplex PCR. The data hold about 48,000 clones, with about 85% observed a single time. Sequenced: peripheral blood. All receptors come from a woman in her fifties or sixties with acute or convalescent COVID-19.

The chain employs TRBV19 and TRBJ2-1; TRBD1 matches 8 bases. Germline CDR1 reads LNHDA; CDR2 reads SQIVND (reference sequence). The CDR3 length is 15 residues. J was trimmed by 9 bases and V by 1 base; bases with no gene match: 8. The DNA for the CDR3 is TGTGCCAGTAGTATAGGGACAGGGTTATTTGGTGAGCAGTTCTTC. Protein sequence: CASSIGTGLFGEQFF.

V and J are TRBV7-8 and TRBJ2-7, with a tentative D call TRBD2 (6 bases). The CDR3 covers 14 residues. Trimming cost V 5 bases and J 3 bases, with 14 bases left between them. The V gene's germline CDR1 is SGHVS and CDR2 FQNEAQ. The CDR3 here is CASSLLGGGYEQYF. In nucleotides, the CDR3 is TGTGCCAGCAGCCTCCTGGGGGGAGGCTACGAGCAGTACTTC.

This clone occurred once. The rearrangement joins TRBV4-3 to TRBJ1-2; 9 bases match TRBD1. Germline CDR1 reads LGHNA; CDR2 reads YSLEER. CDR3 size: 16 residues. V was clipped by 1 base and J by 4 bases; unmatched bases: 7. CDR3 DNA: TGCGCCAGCAGCCAAGTAGGGACAGGGAGTGGCTATGGCTACACCTTC. This translates into CASSQVGTGSGYGYTF.

The chain recombines TRBV19 with TRBJ1-5, with D hard to call. V was trimmed by 3 bases and J by 2 bases, leaving 8 bases between them. CDR3 size: 14 residues. The V gene's germline CDR1 is LNHDA and CDR2 SQIVND (reference sequence). The CDR3 sequence is CASSIKQRNQPQHF. CDR3 DNA sequence: TGTGCCAGTAGTATCAAACAGCGCAATCAGCCCCAGCATTTT.

This clone was detected once. This chain joins TRBV6-5 and TRBJ1-2; D not certain. Germline V gene sequence: CDR1 MNHEY, CDR2 SVGAGI. This CDR3 comprises 13 residues. V shed 5 bases and J shed 0 bases, with 7 bases lying between them. The CDR3 region is CASSLVANYGYTF. In DNA form, the CDR3 reads TGTGCCAGCAGTCTAGTCGCTAACTATGGCTACACCTTC.

This chain connects TRBV28 to TRBJ2-7; D perhaps matches TRBD1 (5 bases). The CDR3 sequence is 14 residues long. Germline V gene sequence: CDR1 MDHEN, CDR2 SYDVKM. V was trimmed by 0 bases and J by 0 bases, leaving 6 bases between them. The CDR3 sequence: CASSLWQGSYEQYF. The CDR3, as DNA: TGTGCCAGCAGTTTATGGCAGGGCTCCTACGAGCAGTACTTC.

The chain is built from TRBV2 and TRBJ1-5, with 7 bases fitting TRBD1. Unmatched junction bases numbered 5, after V lost 6 bases and J lost 0 bases. The germline V gene encodes CDR1 SNHLY and CDR2 FYNNEI. The CDR3 runs 15 residues. The DNA for the CDR3 is TGTGCCAGCAGGAAGGGGGCTTATAGCAATCAGCCCCAGCATTTT. Its protein is CASRKGAYSNQPQHF.

This clone has a single count. This chain connects TRBV3-1 (or the pseudogene TRBV3-2) to TRBJ2-2, with TRBD2 matching over 11 bases. V shed 3 bases and J 4 bases; nucleotides not matched to a gene: 7. The germline gives CDR1 LGHDT, CDR2 YNNKEL (reference sequence). The CDR3 extends over 17 amino acids. This CDR3 is CASSHSTSGMGTGELFF. In nucleotides, the CDR3 is TGTGCCAGCAGCCATTCGACTAGCGGGATGGGCACCGGGGAGCTGTTTTTT.

The chain links TRBV2 to TRBJ2-5, with a tentative D call TRBD2 (6 bases). V shed 3 bases and J shed 2 bases, with 10 bases lying between them. The CDR3 is made up of 14 amino acids. Germline V gives CDR1 SNHLY, CDR2 FYNNEI. CDR3 protein: CASSEGGGQETQYF. The CDR3 DNA sequence: TGTGCCAGCAGTGAGGGGGGAGGTCAAGAGACCCAGTACTTC.

V is TRBV7-8 and J is TRBJ2-2; D remains unclear. Germline CDR1 SGHVS, CDR2 FQNEAQ. The CDR3 loop spans 13 amino acids. V gave up 6 bases and J gave up 6 bases, with 11 bases separating them. The CDR3 here is CASSQARSGELFF. CDR3 DNA sequence: TGTGCCAGCAGTCAAGCACGTTCCGGGGAGCTGTTTTTT.